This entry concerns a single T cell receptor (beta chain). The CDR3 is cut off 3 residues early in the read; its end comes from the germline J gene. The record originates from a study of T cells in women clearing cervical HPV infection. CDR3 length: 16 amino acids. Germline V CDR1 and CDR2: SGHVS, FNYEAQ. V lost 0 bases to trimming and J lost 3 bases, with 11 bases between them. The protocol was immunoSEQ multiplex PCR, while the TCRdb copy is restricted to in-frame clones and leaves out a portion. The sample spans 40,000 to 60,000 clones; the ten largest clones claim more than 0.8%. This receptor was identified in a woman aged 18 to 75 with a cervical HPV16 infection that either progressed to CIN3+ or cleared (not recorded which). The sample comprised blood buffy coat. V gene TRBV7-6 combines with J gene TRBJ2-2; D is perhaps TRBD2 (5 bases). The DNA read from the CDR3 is TGTGCCAGCAGCTTAGCACCGGCCGGGGACACCGGGGAG. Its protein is CASSLAPAGDTGE. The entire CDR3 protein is CASSLAPAGDTGELFF.